What follows are 5 T cell receptor beta chains derived from one specimen sequenced in a study of cytomegalovirus exposure and HLA in healthy donors. The PCR employed 60 Vbeta primers together with 13 Jbeta primers. Only in-frame clones appear in the TCRdb table, and some are missing; sequencing was by immunoSEQ multiplex PCR. Altogether roughly 240,000 clones are present, roughly 82% being singletons, with the ten largest covering 4.5% to 6%. Sequenced material: PBMCs. All receptors come from a woman between 35 and 50 years old in good health and CMV-seropositive.

The J gene is TRBJ1-5, the V gene TRBV10-2; 8 bases agree with TRBD1. Looked up from germline, CDR1 is WSHSY and CDR2 is SAAADI. The CDR3 covers 14 residues. After removal of 6 bases from V and 4 bases from J, the junction contained 5 bases not matched to a gene. The CDR3 DNA is TGCGCCAGCAGCCCCGGACAGGGTAATCAGCCCCAGCATTTT. Encoded protein: CASSPGQGNQPQHF.

The rearrangement joins TRBV5-4 to TRBJ2-2; D is possibly TRBD1 (5 bases). Germline-derived CDR1 and CDR2 are SGHNT and YYREEE (reference sequence). This CDR3 contains 15 residues. V lost 1 base, J lost 0 bases, and 7 bases lay in between. In DNA form, the CDR3 reads TGTGCCAGCAGCTTGAAACAGGCGAACACCGGGGAGCTGTTTTTT. It codes for CASSLKQANTGELFF. The variable domain in full, completed from reference TRBV5-4 and TRBJ2-2, reads ETGVTQSPTHLIKTRGQQVTLRCSSQSGHNTVSWYQQALGQGPQFIFQYYREEENGRGNFPPRFSGLQFPNYSSELNVNALELDDSALYLCASSLKQANTGELFFGEGSRLTVL.

This chain's CDR3 is CASSAVDRARNGYTF. CDR3 sequence (DNA): TGCGCCAGCAGCGCGGTGGACAGGGCGAGAAATGGCTACACCTTC. The chain combines TRBV5-1 with TRBJ1-2; 8 positions agree with TRBD1. CDR3 length equals 15 residues. V lost 4 bases and J lost 6; bases outside the gene matches: 11. Germline V lookup: CDR1 SGHRS, CDR2 YFSETQ.

The rearrangement joins TRBV28 to TRBJ1-4, with TRBD1 as a possible D gene (5 bases). The CDR3 covers 14 residues. Trimming pared 6 bases from V and 2 bases from J, leaving 10 bases between. Germline lookup yields CDR1 MDHEN and CDR2 SYDVKM. DNA for the CDR3: TGTGCCAGCAGGACCGGGGGGACTAATGAAAAACTGTTTTTT. Its protein product is CASRTGGTNEKLFF.

This rearrangement joins TRBV5-1 to TRBJ2-5, with D perhaps matching TRBD1 (6 bases). The CDR3 extends over 14 amino acids. Trimming removed 2 bases at V and 2 bases at J, with 10 bases between. Germline values: CDR1 SGHRS, CDR2 YFSETQ. The CDR3 DNA reads TGCGCCAGCAGCTTCTTTGGACAGCAAGAGACCCAGTACTTC. As protein: CASSFFGQQETQYF.